A selection of T cell receptor beta chains follows, all from one sample in a study of OX40 agonist ivuxolimab in advanced cancers. Here immunoSEQ multiplex PCR was the method, and the copy in TCRdb shows in-frame clones only, minus some. This table holds about 62,000 clones, approximately 79% found once. This sample comprised CD4+ or CD8+ T cells sorted from blood, obtained in a trial of the OX40 agonist ivuxolimab. The receptors shown here come from an adult with an advanced solid tumor such as melanoma, head and neck, liver or kidney cancer. The CDR3 runs from the conserved cysteine through the conserved F or W. Each record gives: CDR3 length, J gene, D gene, V gene, clone size, CDR3 DNA, CDR3 protein. The D gene is left open where the match is weak. The size field is filled for only some rows; it gives once, few, many or a size class.

len: 12
j_gene: TRBJ2-1
d_gene: -
v_gene: TRBV13
abundance: -
CDR3nt: TGTGCCAGCAGCTTAGAGGAAGGAGAGCAGTTCTTC
CDR3aa: CASSLEEGEQFF

len: 15
j_gene: TRBJ2-3
d_gene: -
v_gene: TRBV5-1
abundance: -
CDR3nt: TGCGCCAGCAGCTTGGGTGTAGATTCAGCAGATACGCAGTATTTT
CDR3aa: CASSLGVDSADTQYF

len: 16
j_gene: TRBJ2-2
d_gene: TRBD2
v_gene: TRBV7-2
abundance: few
CDR3nt: TGTGCCAGCAGCTCGGGACTAGCGGAATTCACCGGGGAGCTGTTTTTT
CDR3aa: CASSSGLAEFTGELFF

len: 13
j_gene: TRBJ1-1
d_gene: -
v_gene: TRBV9
abundance: -
CDR3nt: TGTGCCAGCAGCGTACAGGAGAACACTGAAGCTTTCTTT
CDR3aa: CASSVQENTEAFF

len: 14
j_gene: TRBJ2-5
d_gene: -
v_gene: TRBV7-9
abundance: -
CDR3nt: TGTGCCAGCAGCGACAGCGGAGGTCTTGGGACCCAGTACTTC
CDR3aa: CASSDSGGLGTQYF

len: 14
j_gene: TRBJ1-1
d_gene: TRBD1
v_gene: TRBV25-1
abundance: -
CDR3nt: TGTGCCAGCATTCAACAGGGGATGAACACTGAAGCTTTCTTT
CDR3aa: CASIQQGMNTEAFF

len: 14
j_gene: TRBJ2-7
d_gene: TRBD2
v_gene: TRBV5-1
abundance: -
CDR3nt: TGCGCCAGCAGCTTGTCTACTAGCGGCTACGAGCAGTACTTC
CDR3aa: CASSLSTSGYEQYF

len: 15
j_gene: TRBJ2-1
d_gene: TRBD2
v_gene: TRBV11-2
abundance: -
CDR3nt: TGTGCCAGCAGCGTCGGACTAGCGGGAGTAAATGAGCAGTTCTTC
CDR3aa: CASSVGLAGVNEQFF

len: 17
j_gene: TRBJ1-5
d_gene: -
v_gene: TRBV5-5
abundance: -
CDR3nt: TGTGCCAGCAGCTTGGAGGTTTTCAGGGCCAGCAATCAGCCCCAGCATTTT
CDR3aa: CASSLEVFRASNQPQHF

len: 16
j_gene: TRBJ2-7
d_gene: TRBD2
v_gene: TRBV11-1
abundance: -
CDR3nt: TGTGCCAGCAGCTTAGACGGTAGCGGGCTCTCCTACGAGCAGTACTTC
CDR3aa: CASSLDGSGLSYEQYF

len: 13
j_gene: TRBJ1-1
d_gene: -
v_gene: TRBV29-1
abundance: -
CDR3nt: TGCAGCGTTAAAGTTCCGGGTAACACTGAAGCTTTCTTT
CDR3aa: CSVKVPGNTEAFF

len: 13
j_gene: TRBJ2-1
d_gene: TRBD2
v_gene: TRBV19
abundance: -
CDR3nt: TGTGCCAGTAGTTCTGGACTAGCGGGATCCTCGCTCTTC
CDR3aa: CASSSGLAGSSLF

len: 17
j_gene: TRBJ2-1
d_gene: TRBD2
v_gene: TRBV11-2
abundance: -
CDR3nt: TGTGCCAGCAGCCCCTGGACTAGCGGGGTTGTCTACAATGAGCAGTTCTTC
CDR3aa: CASSPWTSGVVYNEQFF

len: 15
j_gene: TRBJ1-1
d_gene: TRBD1
v_gene: TRBV27
abundance: once
CDR3nt: TGTGCCAGCAGTTTACTCTACAGGGGGAACACTGAAGCTTTCTTT
CDR3aa: CASSLLYRGNTEAFF

len: 13
j_gene: TRBJ2-5
d_gene: -
v_gene: TRBV4-2
abundance: -
CDR3nt: TGTGCCAGCAGCCAAGAGGGTTCGGGGACCCAGTACTTC
CDR3aa: CASSQEGSGTQYF

len: 16
j_gene: TRBJ2-5
d_gene: TRBD1
v_gene: TRBV9
abundance: -
CDR3nt: TGTGCCAGCAGTCCCGAGGCAGGGGGCCCGTGGGAGACCCAGTACTTC
CDR3aa: CASSPEAGGPWETQYF

len: 17
j_gene: TRBJ2-1
d_gene: TRBD2
v_gene: TRBV12-5
abundance: -
CDR3nt: TGTGCTAGTGGTTTGGGCCGTACTAGCGGTGCCCCTAATGAGCAGTTCTTC
CDR3aa: CASGLGRTSGAPNEQFF

len: 15
j_gene: TRBJ2-3
d_gene: TRBD2
v_gene: TRBV9
abundance: -
CDR3nt: TGTGCCAGTACTCCCCTAGCGGGGCCCACAGATACGCAGTATTTT
CDR3aa: CASTPLAGPTDTQYF